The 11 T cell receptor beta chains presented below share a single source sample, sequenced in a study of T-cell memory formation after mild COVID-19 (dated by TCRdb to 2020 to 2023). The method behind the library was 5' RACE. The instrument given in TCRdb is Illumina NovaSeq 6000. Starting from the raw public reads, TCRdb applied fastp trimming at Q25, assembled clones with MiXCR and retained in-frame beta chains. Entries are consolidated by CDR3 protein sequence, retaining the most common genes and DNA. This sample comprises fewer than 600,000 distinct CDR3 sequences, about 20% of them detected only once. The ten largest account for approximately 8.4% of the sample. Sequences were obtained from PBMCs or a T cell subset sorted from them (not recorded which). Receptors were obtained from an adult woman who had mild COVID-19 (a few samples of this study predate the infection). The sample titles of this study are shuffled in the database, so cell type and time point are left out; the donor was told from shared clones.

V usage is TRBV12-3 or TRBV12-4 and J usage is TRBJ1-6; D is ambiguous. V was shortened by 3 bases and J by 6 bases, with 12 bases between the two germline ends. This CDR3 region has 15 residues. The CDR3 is CASSLDLMGNSPLHF. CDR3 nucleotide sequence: TGTGCCAGCAGTTTGGACCTAATGGGTAATTCACCCCTCCACTTT.

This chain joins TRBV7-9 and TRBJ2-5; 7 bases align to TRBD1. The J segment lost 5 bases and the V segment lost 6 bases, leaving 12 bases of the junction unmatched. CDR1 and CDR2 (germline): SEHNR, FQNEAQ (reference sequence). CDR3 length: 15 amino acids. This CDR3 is CASRPPDRDTETQYF. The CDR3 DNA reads TGTGCCAGCAGGCCCCCCGACAGGGACACTGAGACCCAGTACTTC.

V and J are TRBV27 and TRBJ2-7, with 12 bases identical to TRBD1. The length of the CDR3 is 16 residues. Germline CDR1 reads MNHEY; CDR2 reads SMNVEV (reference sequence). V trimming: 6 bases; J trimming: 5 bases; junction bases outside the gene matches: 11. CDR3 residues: CASSPGDRGRLDEQYF. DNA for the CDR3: TGTGCCAGCAGCCCCGGGGACAGGGGGCGTTTGGACGAGCAGTACTTC.

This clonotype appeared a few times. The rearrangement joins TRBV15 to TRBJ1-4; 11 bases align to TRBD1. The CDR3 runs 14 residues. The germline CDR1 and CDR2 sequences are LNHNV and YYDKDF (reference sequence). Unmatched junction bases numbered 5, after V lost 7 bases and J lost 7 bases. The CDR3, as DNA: TGTGCCACCATAGGACAGGGGGCGGGTGAAAAACTGTTTTTT. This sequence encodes CATIGQGAGEKLFF. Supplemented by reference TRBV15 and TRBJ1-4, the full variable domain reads DAMVIQNPRYQVTQFGKPVTLSCSQTLNHNVMYWYQQKSSQAPKLLFHYYDKDFNNEADTPDNFQSRRPNTSFCFLDIRSPGLGDTAMYLCATIGQGAGEKLFFGSGTQLSVL.

The CDR3 nucleotides are TGTGCCGGGGATCAGCCCCAGCATTTT. Protein product: CAGDQPQHF. The chain couples TRBV6-5 to TRBJ1-5; D ambiguous. The CDR3 has 9 residues. The V end lost 11 bases, the J end lost 5 bases, and 4 bases lay between the germline ends. The germline CDR1 and CDR2 sequences are MNHEY and SVGAGI.

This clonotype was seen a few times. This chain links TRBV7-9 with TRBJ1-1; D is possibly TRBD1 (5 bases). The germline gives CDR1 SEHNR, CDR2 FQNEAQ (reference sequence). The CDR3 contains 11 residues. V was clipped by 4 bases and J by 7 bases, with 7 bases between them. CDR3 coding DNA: TGTGCCAGCAGCTCGACAGATGAAGCTTTCTTT. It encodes CASSSTDEAFF.

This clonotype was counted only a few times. The chain's CDR3 is CASSSGDFSNQPQHF. The DNA for the CDR3 is TGTGCCAGCAGTTCAGGGGACTTTAGCAATCAGCCCCAGCATTTT. V is TRBV27 and J is TRBJ1-5; D is possibly TRBD1 (6 bases). The V and J ends lost 4 bases and 0 bases respectively, with 10 bases between them. Germline CDR1 reads MNHEY; CDR2 reads SMNVEV (reference sequence). This CDR3 comprises 15 residues.

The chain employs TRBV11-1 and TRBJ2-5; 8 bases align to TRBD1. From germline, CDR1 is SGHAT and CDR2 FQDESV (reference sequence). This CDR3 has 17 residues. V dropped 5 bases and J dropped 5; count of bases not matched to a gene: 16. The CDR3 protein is CASSPISRQGRGETQYF. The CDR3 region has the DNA TGTGCCAGCAGCCCTATTTCACGACAGGGGAGAGGGGAGACCCAGTACTTC.

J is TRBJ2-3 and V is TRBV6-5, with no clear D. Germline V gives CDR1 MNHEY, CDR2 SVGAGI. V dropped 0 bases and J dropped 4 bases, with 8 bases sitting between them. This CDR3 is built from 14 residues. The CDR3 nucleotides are TGTGCCAGCAGTTACTCCGTCGTACCAGATACGCAGTATTTT. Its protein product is CASSYSVVPDTQYF.

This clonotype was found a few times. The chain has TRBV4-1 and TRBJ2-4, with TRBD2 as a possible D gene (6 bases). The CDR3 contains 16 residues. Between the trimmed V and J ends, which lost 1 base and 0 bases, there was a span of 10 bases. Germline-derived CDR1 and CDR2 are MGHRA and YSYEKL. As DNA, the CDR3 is TGCGCCAGCAGCCAAGTGGGAGGAATAGCCAAAAACATTCAGTACTTC. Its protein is CASSQVGGIAKNIQYF.

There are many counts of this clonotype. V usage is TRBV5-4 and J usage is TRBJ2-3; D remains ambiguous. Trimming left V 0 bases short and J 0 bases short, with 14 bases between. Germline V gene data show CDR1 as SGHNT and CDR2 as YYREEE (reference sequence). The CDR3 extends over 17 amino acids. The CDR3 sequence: CASSLGQMVSSTDTQYF. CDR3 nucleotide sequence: TGTGCCAGCAGCTTGGGCCAAATGGTTTCTAGCACAGATACGCAGTATTTT.